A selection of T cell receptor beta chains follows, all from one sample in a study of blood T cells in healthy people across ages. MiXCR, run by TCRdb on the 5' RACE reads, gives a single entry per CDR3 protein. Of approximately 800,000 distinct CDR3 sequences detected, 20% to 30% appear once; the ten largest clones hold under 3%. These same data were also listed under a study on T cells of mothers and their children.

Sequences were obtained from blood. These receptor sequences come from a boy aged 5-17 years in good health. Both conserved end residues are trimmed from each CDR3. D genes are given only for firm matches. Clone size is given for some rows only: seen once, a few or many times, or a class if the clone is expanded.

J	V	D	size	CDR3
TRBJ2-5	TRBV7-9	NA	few	ASSWDGTQY
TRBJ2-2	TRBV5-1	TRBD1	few	ASSFTGGATGELF
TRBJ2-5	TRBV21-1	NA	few	ASSKVGIRAAAHSSETQY
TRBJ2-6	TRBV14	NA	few	ASSQDVPGARANVLT
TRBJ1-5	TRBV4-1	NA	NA	ASSPREGNSNQPQH
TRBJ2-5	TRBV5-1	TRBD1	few	ASSRIPGQGETQY
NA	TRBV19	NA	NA	ASSIGLRGRRTFYEQY
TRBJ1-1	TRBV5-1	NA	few	ASSWDTSNTEAF
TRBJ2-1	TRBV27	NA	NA	ASSPIDGSYNEQF
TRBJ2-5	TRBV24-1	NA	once	ATSDPGHGGETQY
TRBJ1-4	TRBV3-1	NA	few	ASSQVNVVGEKLF
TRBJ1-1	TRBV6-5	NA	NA	ASSYSMVGRNTEAF
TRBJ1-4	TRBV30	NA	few	AWSGGEGLYEKLF
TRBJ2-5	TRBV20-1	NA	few	SARVAAQETQY
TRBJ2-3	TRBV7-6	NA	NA	ASSPGVGQY
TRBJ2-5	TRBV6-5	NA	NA	ASSYTRGVQETQY
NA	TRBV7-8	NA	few	ASSLNGGGGPGETQY
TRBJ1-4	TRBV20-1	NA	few	SARRGDGEKLF
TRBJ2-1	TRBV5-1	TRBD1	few	ASSSGTGGVEQF
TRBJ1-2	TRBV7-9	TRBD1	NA	ASSSTGFEYGYT
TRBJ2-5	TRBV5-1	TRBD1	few	ASSLVGDSQETQY
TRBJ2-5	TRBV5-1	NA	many	ASSLGGSPETQY
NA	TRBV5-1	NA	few	ASSFPEVDEQF
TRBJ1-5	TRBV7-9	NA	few	ASSRGNQPQH
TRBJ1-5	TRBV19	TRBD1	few	ASSHRGTGGDGNQPQH
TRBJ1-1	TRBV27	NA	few	ASAGSRNTEAF
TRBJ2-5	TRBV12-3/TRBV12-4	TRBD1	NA	ASSLLGQGKTQY
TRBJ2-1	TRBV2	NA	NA	ASSGYNYNEQF
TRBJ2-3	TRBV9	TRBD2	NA	ASSPRGGGGAVDTQY
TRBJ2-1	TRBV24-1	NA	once	ATSDFDWTELKF
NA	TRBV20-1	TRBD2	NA	SARPPRAGGGEQF
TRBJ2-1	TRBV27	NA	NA	ASSLTLYNEQF
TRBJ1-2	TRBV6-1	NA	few	ASSETVIPYGYT
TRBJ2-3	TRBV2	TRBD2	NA	ALAGPSTDTQY
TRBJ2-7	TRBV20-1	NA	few	SARDGRRVETYEQY
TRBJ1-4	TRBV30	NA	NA	AWSPPGEKLF
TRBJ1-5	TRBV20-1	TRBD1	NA	SASNPGQVHSQPQH
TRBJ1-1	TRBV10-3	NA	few	AISESNSRGCF
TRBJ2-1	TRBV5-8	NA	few	ASSVEGGIYNEQF
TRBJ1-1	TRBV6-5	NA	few	ASSSLSTRGRTEAF
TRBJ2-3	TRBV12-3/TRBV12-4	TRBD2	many	ASSPGTSGDTQY
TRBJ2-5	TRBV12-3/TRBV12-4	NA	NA	AGSRTEQETQY
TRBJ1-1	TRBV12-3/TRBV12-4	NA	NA	ASSPTNRGWTEAF
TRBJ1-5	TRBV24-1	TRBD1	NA	ATSDSGQGAQPQH
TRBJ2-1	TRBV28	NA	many	ASSLIRVENEQF